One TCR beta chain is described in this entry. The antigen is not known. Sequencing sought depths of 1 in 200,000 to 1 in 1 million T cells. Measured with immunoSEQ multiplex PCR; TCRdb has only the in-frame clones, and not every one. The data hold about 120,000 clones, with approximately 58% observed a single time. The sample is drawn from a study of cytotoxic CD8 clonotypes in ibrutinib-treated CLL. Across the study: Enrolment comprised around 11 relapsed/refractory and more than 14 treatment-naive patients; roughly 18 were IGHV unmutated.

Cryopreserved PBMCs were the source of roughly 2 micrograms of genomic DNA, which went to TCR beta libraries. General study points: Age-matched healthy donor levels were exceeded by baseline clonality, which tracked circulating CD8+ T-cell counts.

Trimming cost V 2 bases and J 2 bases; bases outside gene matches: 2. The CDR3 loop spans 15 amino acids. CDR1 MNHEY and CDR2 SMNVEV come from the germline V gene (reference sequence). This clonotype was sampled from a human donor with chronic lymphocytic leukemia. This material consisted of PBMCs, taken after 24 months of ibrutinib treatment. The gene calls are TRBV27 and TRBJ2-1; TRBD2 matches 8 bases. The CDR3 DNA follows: TGTGCCAGCAGTTTACCGGGGGGGCCCTACAATGAGCAGTTCTTC. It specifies CASSLPGGPYNEQFF.